The 30 T cell receptor beta chains below come from one sample, sequenced in a study of neoadjuvant anti-PD-1 for oral cavity cancer. Time point: after neoadjuvant nivolumab, at surgical resection. Libraries were prepared by immunoSEQ multiplex PCR; TCRdb keeps only in-frame clonotypes and omits some of them. Of tens of thousands of clones in the sample, around 26% were seen once. Source: tumor tissue, taken after nivolumab (anti-PD-1) treatment. The receptors come from a person between 35 and 79 years old with oral cavity squamous cell carcinoma.

The chain recombines TRBV11-1 with TRBJ2-5; D ambiguous. Trimming pared 5 bases from V and 5 bases from J, leaving 18 bases between. CDR1 is SGHAT and CDR2 is FQDESV in the germline V gene (reference sequence). The CDR3 totals 15 residues. As DNA, the CDR3 is TGTGCCAGCAGCCCCAGACGGAAGTTTTTGGAGACCCAGTACTTC. Translation: CASSPRRKFLETQYF. The full variable domain, completed using reference TRBV11-1 and TRBJ2-5, is EAEVAQSPRYKITEKSQAVAFWCDPISGHATLYWYRQILGQGPELLVQFQDESVVDDSQLPKDRFSAERLKGVDSTLKIQPAELGDSAMYLCASSPRRKFLETQYFGPGTRLLVL.

The chain uses TRBV27 and TRBJ2-2; TRBD1 or TRBD2 may be the D gene (5 bases each). With 8 bases removed from V and 4 bases from J, the gap between germline ends came to 14 bases. Germline-derived CDR1 and CDR2 are MNHEY and SMNVEV (reference sequence). The CDR3 spans 14 residues. CDR3 sequence reads: CASAPGLVTGELFF. In DNA, the CDR3 is TGTGCCAGCGCCCCGGGGCTCGTCACCGGGGAGCTGTTTTTT.

The chain is built from TRBV5-3 and TRBJ2-7; D gene ambiguous. TRBV5-3 is treated as an ORF (open reading frame) with a function not yet certain. The CDR3 loop spans 15 amino acids. Between the trimmed V and J ends, which lost 0 bases and 2 bases, there was a span of 12 bases. CDR3 protein: CARSLVRVTAYEQYF. The CDR3 region has the DNA TGTGCCAGAAGCTTGGTTAGGGTGACCGCCTACGAGCAGTACTTC.

The chain employs TRBV2 and TRBJ1-1, with D perhaps matching TRBD1 (6 bases). The germline gives CDR1 SNHLY, CDR2 FYNNEI. The CDR3 runs to 12 residues. With 3 bases removed from V and 9 bases from J, the gap between germline ends came to 11 bases. This CDR3 is CASSDYQGKAFF. The CDR3, as DNA: TGTGCCAGCAGTGATTATCAGGGGAAAGCTTTCTTT.

Ten or more counts support this clone. This chain links TRBV28 with TRBJ1-2, with unresolved D. Trimming stripped 7 bases from V and 7 bases from J, with 19 bases between. The V gene's germline CDR1 is MDHEN and CDR2 SYDVKM. CDR3 length: 14 residues. The CDR3 nucleotides are TGTGCCAGCACTCCGATTCCGATTACTCGTGGCTACACCTTC. This gives the protein CASTPIPITRGYTF.

V is TRBV10-3 and J is TRBJ1-2; D is undetermined. CDR3 length: 13 residues. Trimming took 2 bases from V and 4 from J, leaving 8 bases between them. CDR1 ENHRY and CDR2 SYGVKD come from the germline V gene. CDR3 bases: TGTGCCATCAGTGAGGGGTTTGGCTATGGCTACACCTTC. Amino acids: CAISEGFGYGYTF.

J is TRBJ2-7 and V is TRBV11-2, with D unclear. The V end was cut by 1 base, the J end by 1 base, with 8 bases between. The CDR3 consists of 14 residues. CDR1 and CDR2 from the germline V gene are SGHAT and FQNNGV. CDR3 sequence reads: CASSLVGSSYEQYF. CDR3 in DNA: TGTGCCAGCAGCTTAGTAGGTAGTTCCTACGAGCAGTACTTC.

The rearrangement links TRBV19 to TRBJ1-1; 8 bases line up with TRBD1. Germline CDR1 LNHDA, CDR2 SQIVND (reference sequence). The J segment lost 0 bases and the V segment lost 7 bases, leaving 4 bases of the junction unmatched. CDR3 length equals 14 residues. In nucleotides, the CDR3 is TGTGCCAGTAACCCGACAGGGGTGAACACTGAAGCTTTCTTT. It specifies CASNPTGVNTEAFF.

This clone was detected only a few times. The chain joins TRBV5-1 to TRBJ1-2; the D gene is possibly TRBD1 (5 bases). This CDR3 spans 16 amino acids. Trimming pared 5 bases from V and 4 bases from J, leaving 21 bases between. Germline-derived CDR1 and CDR2 are SGHRS and YFSETQ. CDR3 residues: CASRGRFGGAGYGYTF. In DNA form, the CDR3 reads TGCGCCAGCAGGGGCCGCTTTGGGGGAGCCGGCTATGGCTACACCTTC.

This clone was counted a few times. The V gene is TRBV29-1, the J gene TRBJ2-3; D unresolved. V was clipped by 7 bases and J by 0 bases, with 14 bases between them. Germline CDR1 reads SQVTM; CDR2 reads ANQGSEA. This CDR3 comprises 14 residues. CDR3 residues: CSGDYADSTDTQYF. DNA for the CDR3: TGCAGCGGCGATTACGCTGATAGCACAGATACGCAGTATTTT.

This clone was found a few times. V and J are TRBV19 and TRBJ2-7; the match to TRBD1 covers 7 bases. V lost 4 bases, J lost 2 bases, and 5 bases stayed unmatched. From germline, CDR1 is LNHDA and CDR2 SQIVND (reference sequence). CDR3 size: 14 residues. The CDR3: CASSSGTVAYEQYF. The CDR3 DNA follows: TGTGCCAGTAGTAGTGGGACAGTAGCCTACGAGCAGTACTTC. The full variable domain, in which reference TRBV19 and TRBJ2-7 provide the parts outside the CDR3, is DGGITQSPKYLFRKEGQNVTLSCEQNLNHDAMYWYRQDPGQGLRLIYYSQIVNDFQKGDIAEGYSVSREKKESFPLTVTSAQKNPTAFYLCASSSGTVAYEQYFGPGTRLTVT.

The rearrangement uses TRBV5-1 and TRBJ1-1; 8 bases are shared with TRBD1. Trimming at V came to 2 bases and at J to 0 bases, leaving 3 bases not matched to a gene. There are 15 residues in the CDR3. The germline V gene has CDR1 SGHRS and CDR2 YFSETQ. The CDR3 sequence: CASSFSTGVNTEAFF. The CDR3 bases are TGCGCCAGCAGCTTTTCGACAGGGGTGAACACTGAAGCTTTCTTT.

The sample holds a few counts of this clone. The gene calls are TRBV6-5 and TRBJ1-1, with D uncertain. The CDR3 is 12 amino acids. Looked up from germline, CDR1 is MNHEY and CDR2 is SVGAGI. V gave up 7 bases and J gave up 1 base, with 7 bases separating them. The CDR3 DNA reads as TGTGCCAGCACAGGTTGGAACACTGAAGCTTTCTTT. It specifies CASTGWNTEAFF.

The chain has TRBV2 and TRBJ2-1, with 9 bases aligning to TRBD2. This CDR3 is built from 17 residues. Germline CDR1 and CDR2: SNHLY and FYNNEI. CDR3 in amino acids: CAIGGLATRGDYNEQFF. CDR3 nucleotides: TGTGCGATCGGAGGACTAGCGACCCGGGGGGACTACAATGAGCAGTTCTTC.

This clone was counted a few times. The chain employs TRBV5-1 and TRBJ2-5; no clear D gene. The CDR3 covers 15 residues. CDR1 is SGHRS and CDR2 is YFSETQ in the germline V gene. V dropped 6 bases and J dropped 5 bases, with 20 bases sitting between them. The CDR3 nucleotides read TGCGCCAGCAAAATGGGCGCTCAGGTCAGGGAGACCCAGTACTTC. Its translation: CASKMGAQVRETQYF.

In its sample, this clone was seen a few times. This chain joins TRBV27 and TRBJ1-2; 9 nucleotides match TRBD1. The germline V gene has CDR1 MNHEY and CDR2 SMNVEV (reference sequence). The CDR3 length is 17 residues. V was clipped by 5 bases and J by 3 bases; unmatched bases: 13. Here the CDR3 DNA reads TGTGCCAGCAGTCCACAACGGGACAGGGCCTCTTACTATGGCTACACCTTC. Translation: CASSPQRDRASYYGYTF.

This clone is termed medium-sized (0.01 to 0.1%). V usage is TRBV27 and J usage is TRBJ1-1; 9 bases fit TRBD1. Looked up from germline, CDR1 is MNHEY and CDR2 is SMNVEV (reference sequence). CDR3 size: 14 residues. Trimming at V came to 6 bases and at J to 5 bases, leaving 7 bases not matched to a gene. CDR3 sequence reads: CASRVQGANTEAFF. In DNA, the CDR3 is TGTGCCAGCAGGGTACAGGGGGCTAATACTGAAGCTTTCTTT.

This clone was recorded a few times. V gene TRBV15 combines with J gene TRBJ1-3, with no clear D. The CDR3 is made up of 14 amino acids. V was clipped by 0 bases and J by 3 bases, with 6 bases between them. Germline CDR1 reads LNHNV; CDR2 reads YYDKDF (reference sequence). Written as DNA, the CDR3 is TGTGCCACCAGCAGAGATTTCTTTGGAAACACCATATATTTT. Its protein product is CATSRDFFGNTIYF. Based on the CDR3 plus reference TRBV15 and TRBJ1-3, the full variable domain is DAMVIQNPRYQVTQFGKPVTLSCSQTLNHNVMYWYQQKSSQAPKLLFHYYDKDFNNEADTPDNFQSRRPNTSFCFLDIRSPGLGDTAMYLCATSRDFFGNTIYFGEGSWLTVV.

CDR3 residues: CASSRYRLGYGYTF. DNA of the CDR3: TGTGCCAGCAGTCGTTACAGGTTGGGCTATGGCTACACCTTC. The gene calls are TRBV6-5 and TRBJ1-2; maybe TRBD1 (5 bases). Germline V gene sequence: CDR1 MNHEY, CDR2 SVGAGI. This CDR3 has 14 amino acids. The V end lost 5 bases, the J end lost 4 bases, and 14 bases lay between the germline ends.

The chain links TRBV5-1 to TRBJ2-7; D perhaps matches TRBD2 (5 bases). CDR3 length equals 15 residues. Trimming removed 4 bases at V and 6 bases at J, with 20 bases between. Germline-derived CDR1 and CDR2 are SGHRS and YFSETQ. CDR3 coding DNA: TGCGCCAGCAGCATACGGACGGGCGAGGGTGCCGAGCAGTACTTC. This sequence encodes CASSIRTGEGAEQYF.

V gene TRBV27 combines with J gene TRBJ2-6, with D uncertain. The V gene lost 7 bases and the J gene lost 4 bases, with 11 bases spanning the gap. This CDR3 region has 14 residues. Germline CDR1 is MNHEY and CDR2 is SMNVEV (reference sequence). The CDR3 sequence: CASTPVGGANVLTF. The CDR3 coding sequence is TGTGCCAGCACCCCGGTTGGAGGGGCCAACGTCCTGACTTTC.

This clone was counted between two and nine times. The chain carries TRBV6-5 and TRBJ1-2, with a tentative D call TRBD1 (6 bases). V dropped 2 bases and J dropped 0 bases, with 10 bases sitting between them. The length of the CDR3 is 15 residues. In germline, CDR1 is MNHEY, CDR2 SVGAGI. CDR3 nucleotides: TGTGCCAGCAGTTACATAGGACAGTCTAACTATGGCTACACCTTC. Protein sequence: CASSYIGQSNYGYTF.

The J gene is TRBJ1-6, the V gene TRBV5-1, with 10 bases that match TRBD1. Per the germline V gene, CDR1 is SGHRS and CDR2 is YFSETQ. This CDR3 region has 18 residues. Losses at the gene ends were 2 bases for V and 0 bases for J; bases not matched to a gene: 5. CDR3 nucleotides: TGCGCCAGCAGCTTCGGGACAGGGGCCAGCTCCTATAATTCACCCCTCCACTTT. This gives the protein CASSFGTGASSYNSPLHF.

The chain employs TRBV5-8 and TRBJ2-3, with a possible D match to TRBD1 (5 bases). Germline assignment: CDR1 SGHTS and CDR2 YDEGEE. The V and J ends lost 5 bases and 4 bases respectively, with 11 bases between them. CDR3 length equals 13 residues. Here the CDR3 reads CASSLREPDTQYF. The CDR3 DNA sequence: TGTGCCAGCAGTCTCAGGGAACCAGATACGCAGTATTTT.

This clone was picked up one time. CDR3 nucleotide sequence: TGTGCCAGCAGCTTCCACCAGGGGTCGGGGACCCAGTACTTC. Translating it yields CASSFHQGSGTQYF. The rearrangement joins TRBV9 to TRBJ2-5; D is possibly TRBD1 (6 bases). Germline CDR1 SGDLS, CDR2 YYNGEE. The CDR3 spans 14 residues. Trimming removed 4 bases from V and 7 bases from J, with 17 bases in between.

In this sample, this clone turned up a few times. The chain uses TRBV20-1 and TRBJ2-7, with a weak D call TRBD2 (6 bases). The CDR3 has 10 residues. Trimming cost V 5 bases and J 6 bases, with 8 bases left between them. Germline CDR1 DFQATT, CDR2 SNEGSKA (reference sequence). The CDR3 nucleotides read TGCAGTGCTCGGGACTCCGAGCAGTACTTC. It translates to CSARDSEQYF.

The chain joins TRBV9 to TRBJ2-7; D might be TRBD1 (6 bases). CDR1 SGDLS and CDR2 YYNGEE come from the germline V gene. V lost 4 bases, J lost 5 bases, and 19 bases lay in between. CDR3 size: 15 residues. CDR3 in amino acids: CASSPRQVLGDEQYF. In DNA form, the CDR3 reads TGTGCCAGCAGCCCCCGACAGGTATTAGGGGACGAGCAGTACTTC. Looking up the rest from reference TRBV9 and TRBJ2-7 gives the full variable domain: DSGVTQTPKHLITATGQRVTLRCSPRSGDLSVYWYQQSLDQGLQFLIQYYNGEERAKGNILERFSAQQFPDLHSELNLSSLELGDSALYFCASSPRQVLGDEQYFGPGTRLTVT.

The CDR3 DNA follows: TGTGCCAGCAGCCCATCTAACACCGGGGAGCTGTTTTTT. Amino acids: CASSPSNTGELFF. The rearrangement links TRBV7-9 to TRBJ2-2; D is undetermined. This CDR3 spans 13 amino acids. The germline V gene has CDR1 SEHNR and CDR2 FQNEAQ (reference sequence). Trimming shortened V by 5 bases and J by 2 bases, and 6 bases separated the two germline ends.

This clone was detected many times. The J gene is TRBJ2-1, the V gene TRBV9, with 7 bases fitting TRBD2. This CDR3 has 12 amino acids. Trimming cost V 3 bases and J 9 bases; bases outside gene matches: 3. Germline V gene data show CDR1 as SGDLS and CDR2 as YYNGEE. The CDR3 protein is CASSGWGGEQFF. The CDR3, as DNA: TGTGCCAGCAGCGGATGGGGGGGTGAGCAGTTCTTC.

The table lists this clone with a few counts. The rearrangement joins TRBV19 to TRBJ1-1; D gene ambiguous. The germline V and J ends were trimmed by 0 bases and 3 bases, with 17 bases remaining between them. This CDR3 is 17 amino acids long. Germline V gene sequence: CDR1 LNHDA, CDR2 SQIVND (reference sequence). Here the CDR3 DNA reads TGTGCCAGTAGTATAGATCGAGCGTCCATGAGGTACACTGAAGCTTTCTTT. Amino acids: CASSIDRASMRYTEAFF.